A single sample gave rise to the 23 T cell receptor beta chains below, sequenced in a study of T cell responses to AZD1222 COVID-19 vaccine. The protocol was immunoSEQ multiplex PCR, while the TCRdb copy is restricted to in-frame clones and leaves out a portion. The data hold more than 85,000 clones, with approximately 81% observed a single time. The source material was peripheral blood, sampled on day 0 of AZD1222 vaccination. Receptors were obtained from an adult in good health.

The chain links TRBV18 to TRBJ2-7; 7 positions match TRBD1. Trimming took 3 bases from V and 3 from J; bases not matched to a gene: 2. Germline V lookup: CDR1 KGHSH, CDR2 LQKENI. This CDR3 has 13 residues. DNA of the CDR3: TGTGCCAGCTCACCTGACAGGGTCTACGAGCAGTACTTC. Its protein product is CASSPDRVYEQYF.

V gene TRBV24-1 combines with J gene TRBJ2-7; maybe TRBD1 (6 bases). The CDR3 spans 13 residues. Trimming pared 4 bases from V and 0 bases from J, leaving 6 bases between. Germline CDR1 KGHDR, CDR2 SFDVKD. CDR3 in amino acids: CATSEQGSYEQYF. As DNA, the CDR3 is TGTGCCACCAGTGAACAGGGCTCCTACGAGCAGTACTTC.

CDR3 coding DNA: TGTGCCATCAGTGATGAGGGAACTAATGAAAAACTGTTTTTT. This sequence encodes CAISDEGTNEKLFF. V usage is TRBV10-3 and J usage is TRBJ1-4; D is ambiguous. The ends were cut back, 3 bases at V and 1 base at J, with 6 bases in the middle. The CDR3 is 14 residues long. Germline V gene lookup returns CDR1 ENHRY and CDR2 SYGVKD.

This rearrangement joins TRBV2 to TRBJ1-1; D is unclear. The CDR3 is 13 residues long. Germline values: CDR1 SNHLY, CDR2 FYNNEI. V was pared by 3 bases and J by 1 base, with 6 bases between. CDR3 in amino acids: CASSDEENTEAFF. The DNA for the CDR3 is TGTGCCAGCAGTGACGAGGAGAACACTGAAGCTTTCTTT.

This chain uses TRBV4-2 with TRBJ2-5; 13 bases align to TRBD2. CDR1 and CDR2 (germline): LGHNA, YNFKEQ. After removal of 0 bases from V and 5 bases from J, the junction contained 9 bases not matched to a gene. The CDR3 sequence is 18 residues long. In DNA form, the CDR3 reads TGTGCCAGCAGCCAAGAACTAGCGGGGGGGCTCCGTGCGGAGACCCAGTACTTC. Encoded protein: CASSQELAGGLRAETQYF.

The rearrangement links TRBV6-5 to TRBJ2-7; 10 bases agree with TRBD1. Trimming took 8 bases from V and 3 from J; bases not matched to a gene: 4. There are 13 residues in the CDR3. The V gene's germline CDR1 is MNHEY and CDR2 SVGAGI. The CDR3 DNA sequence: TGTGCCAGCCCCCGGGACAGGGGCTACGAGCAGTACTTC. Translating gives CASPRDRGYEQYF.

This chain uses TRBV19 with TRBJ1-1, with D unresolved. The germline gives CDR1 LNHDA, CDR2 SQIVND (reference sequence). CDR3 length: 15 residues. Trimming left V 6 bases short and J 4 bases short, with 18 bases between. This CDR3 is CASRPARRMSTEAFF. DNA of the CDR3: TGTGCCAGTAGGCCGGCCCGGCGGATGAGCACTGAAGCTTTCTTT.

In nucleotides, the CDR3 is TGTGCCAGCAGCCCCCCGGGGCTTGGCTACACCTTC. Its translation is CASSPPGLGYTF. The chain joins TRBV3-1 (or the pseudogene TRBV3-2) to TRBJ1-2; tentatively, D is TRBD1 (5 bases). Germline lookup yields CDR1 LGHDT and CDR2 YNNKEL (reference sequence). The CDR3 extends over 12 amino acids. Trimming removed 4 bases at V and 7 bases at J, with 10 bases between.

The rearrangement uses TRBV11-3 and TRBJ1-4; 9 bases match TRBD1. The CDR3 contains 16 residues. Germline lookup yields CDR1 SGHNT and CDR2 YENEEA. V dropped 4 bases and J dropped 8; count of bases not matched to a gene: 11. CDR3 residues: CASSSRDRDVLEKLFF. The CDR3 DNA follows: TGTGCCAGCAGCTCTAGGGACAGGGACGTTTTGGAAAAACTGTTTTTT.

V gene TRBV5-1 combines with J gene TRBJ1-1; D remains ambiguous. CDR1 and CDR2 from the germline V gene are SGHRS and YFSETQ. The CDR3 contains 13 residues. V gave up 1 base and J gave up 4 bases, with 8 bases separating them. The CDR3 sequence: CASSLRLGTEAFF. In DNA form, the CDR3 reads TGCGCCAGCAGCTTGAGATTAGGCACTGAAGCTTTCTTT.

The rearrangement uses TRBV5-8 and TRBJ2-1; TRBD2 might be the D (6 bases). This CDR3 has 15 amino acids. Germline CDR1 SGHTS, CDR2 YDEGEE. The V end was cut by 6 bases, the J end by 4 bases, with 17 bases between. CDR3 in amino acids: CASTPRAGLYNEQFF. The CDR3 DNA is TGTGCCAGCACCCCTCGGGCGGGGCTTTACAATGAGCAGTTCTTC.

The CDR3 here is CATADTNYGYTF. The CDR3 coding sequence is TGTGCCACCGCGGACACTAACTATGGCTACACCTTC. The chain couples TRBV25-1 to TRBJ1-2, with a possible D match to TRBD1 (5 bases). This CDR3 has 12 amino acids. V was shortened by 10 bases and J by 0 bases, with 9 bases between the two germline ends. CDR1 is MGHDK, CDR2 SYGVNS, per germline.

This sequence joins TRBV19 and TRBJ2-3; the D gene could be TRBD1 or TRBD2 (7 bases each). The CDR3 covers 13 residues. The germline gives CDR1 LNHDA, CDR2 SQIVND (reference sequence). V was shortened by 5 bases and J by 6 bases, with 12 bases between the two germline ends. The CDR3 DNA follows: TGTGCCAGTAGTCCGGGGGGACAGGATACGCAGTATTTT. Protein product: CASSPGGQDTQYF.

This clone is deemed medium-sized. This rearrangement joins TRBV6-5 to TRBJ2-7; the D gene could be TRBD1 or TRBD2 (6 bases each). CDR1 is MNHEY, CDR2 SVGAGI, per germline. The CDR3 has 13 amino acids. The V end lost 8 bases, the J end lost 6 bases, and 17 bases lay between the germline ends. The CDR3 nucleotides read TGTGCCAGCGGAGGGGACGGAGGGGGCGAGCAGTACTTC. Its translation is CASGGDGGGEQYF.

The count of this clone is one. The V call is TRBV7-2, the J call TRBJ2-7, with 11 bases lining up with TRBD2. The CDR3 is 17 amino acids. Germline CDR1 SGHTA, CDR2 FQGNSA. Losses at the gene ends were 3 bases for V and 0 bases for J; bases not matched to a gene: 7. The CDR3 sequence is CASSLVAGGPGSYEQYF. DNA for the CDR3: TGTGCCAGCAGCTTGGTAGCGGGAGGGCCTGGCTCCTACGAGCAGTACTTC.

The CDR3 DNA sequence: TGTGCCAGCAGTTCAGGTATGAACACTGAAGCTTTCTTT. Amino acids: CASSSGMNTEAFF. This chain joins TRBV12-3 or TRBV12-4 and TRBJ1-1; D remains unclear. The CDR3 has 13 residues. The V gene lost 4 bases and the J gene lost 0 bases, with 6 bases spanning the gap.

For the CDR3, the DNA is TGCGCCAGCACTTTGGAACGGGTCACCGGGGAGCTGTTTTTT. Amino acids: CASTLERVTGELFF. The chain joins TRBV5-1 to TRBJ2-2; D is unresolved. Germline V gives CDR1 SGHRS, CDR2 YFSETQ. The V gene lost 6 bases and the J gene lost 4 bases, with 13 bases spanning the gap. This CDR3 is 14 amino acids long.

The gene calls are TRBV5-8 and TRBJ1-1; D remains ambiguous. This CDR3 has 12 residues. The germline V gene encodes CDR1 SGHTS and CDR2 YDEGEE. Deletions cut 6 bases from V and 1 base from J, with 7 bases between. The CDR3 DNA reads as TGTGCCAGCACTTGGGGGAACACTGAAGCTTTCTTT. Translation: CASTWGNTEAFF.

This clone was found a few times. The rearrangement uses TRBV6-5 and TRBJ1-1, with D uncertain. Trimming removed 2 bases at V and 2 bases at J, with 15 bases between. From germline, CDR1 is MNHEY and CDR2 SVGAGI. This CDR3 spans 16 amino acids. As DNA, the CDR3 is TGTGCCAGCAGTTACCGAGGCCTCAGGAGAAACACTGAAGCTTTCTTT. It encodes CASSYRGLRRNTEAFF.

The chain joins TRBV7-2 to TRBJ1-3; no firm D call. The CDR3 contains 12 residues. The germline V gene has CDR1 SGHTA and CDR2 FQGNSA. V lost 1 base to trimming and J lost 8 bases, with 6 bases between them. The CDR3 bases are TGTGCCAGCAGCTTAGGGCGGGACACCATATATTTT. Protein sequence: CASSLGRDTIYF.

This chain connects TRBV7-2 to TRBJ2-3, with D perhaps matching TRBD1 (5 bases). V lost 5 bases to trimming and J lost 6 bases, with 15 bases between them. Germline CDR1 reads SGHTA; CDR2 reads FQGNSA. The CDR3 sequence is 14 residues long. CDR3 residues: CASSLGHPPDTQYF. The DNA of the CDR3 is TGTGCCAGCAGCCTTGGACACCCTCCGGATACGCAGTATTTT. Using reference TRBV7-2 and TRBJ2-3 for the parts outside the CDR3, the full variable domain is GAGVSQSPSNKVTEKGKDVELRCDPISGHTALYWYRQSLGQGLEFLIYFQGNSAPDKSGLPSDRFSAERTGGSVSTLTIQRTQQEDSAVYLCASSLGHPPDTQYFGPGTRLTVL.

The J gene is TRBJ2-7, the V gene TRBV10-2; 10 nucleotides agree with TRBD2. The CDR3 is 16 amino acids. Trimming cost V 5 bases and J 3 bases; bases outside gene matches: 10. From germline, CDR1 is WSHSY and CDR2 SAAADI. CDR3 bases: TGCGCCAGCAGTCCTTCTAGCGGGAGCTACAACTACGAGCAGTACGTC. It encodes CASSPSSGSYNYEQYV.

J is TRBJ1-4 and V is TRBV24-1; the D is unclear. The CDR3 loop spans 11 amino acids. V was pared by 5 bases and J by 7 bases, with 4 bases between. Germline CDR1 and CDR2: KGHDR and SFDVKD. The CDR3 spells CATSVGEKLFF. DNA for the CDR3: TGTGCCACCAGTGTTGGTGAAAAACTGTTTTTT.